One sample yielded the 29 T cell receptor beta chains listed below, sequenced in a study of blood T cell repertoires in COVID-19. The table came from immunoSEQ multiplex PCR; TCRdb's copy has only in-frame clones and leaves some out. Of approximately 150,000 clones in the sample, over 80% were seen once. The sample consisted of peripheral blood. The origin of the receptors is a woman older than 75 with COVID-19, enrolled during active disease.

The CDR3 DNA is TGTGCCAGCAGTGAAGGTCGGGACACTGAAGCTTTCTTT. Amino acid sequence: CASSEGRDTEAFF. The V and J genes are TRBV2 and TRBJ1-1; unclear D gene. Germline lookup yields CDR1 SNHLY and CDR2 FYNNEI. With 1 base removed from V and 3 bases from J, the gap between germline ends came to 6 bases. The CDR3 contains 13 residues.

V gene TRBV7-9 combines with J gene TRBJ1-2, with 9 nucleotides matching TRBD1. Germline V gene lookup returns CDR1 SEHNR and CDR2 FQNEAQ (reference sequence). V lost 4 bases to trimming and J lost 6 bases; unmatched junction nucleotides: 9. The length of the CDR3 is 15 residues. CDR3 loop: CASSSRQRDRDGYTF. The CDR3 DNA reads as TGTGCCAGCAGCTCCCGGCAGAGGGACAGGGATGGCTACACCTTC.

Here the CDR3 reads CASSPGGIRNQPQHF. As DNA, the CDR3 is TGTGCCAGTAGCCCCGGGGGGATTCGCAATCAGCCCCAGCATTTT. This chain connects TRBV19 to TRBJ1-5; maybe TRBD1 (5 bases). Germline values: CDR1 LNHDA, CDR2 SQIVND (reference sequence). With 6 bases removed from V and 2 bases from J, the gap between germline ends came to 14 bases. The length of the CDR3 is 15 residues.

CDR3 region: CASSQSWTDYGYTF. Here the CDR3 DNA reads TGCGCCAGCAGTCAATCCTGGACAGACTATGGCTACACCTTC. The J gene is TRBJ1-2, the V gene TRBV23-1; D might be TRBD1 (6 bases). TRBV23-1 is an ORF, with its function uncertain. The CDR3 has 14 amino acids. The V gene lost 0 bases and the J gene lost 3 bases, with 8 bases spanning the gap.

V is TRBV5-1 and J is TRBJ2-5; 7 nucleotides align to TRBD2. With V trimmed by 0 bases and J by 1 base, 6 bases remained unmatched. CDR1 SGHRS and CDR2 YFSETQ come from the germline V gene. This CDR3 region has 16 residues. CDR3 in DNA: TGCGCCAGCAGCTTGGGAGGAAGCGGGGTCCAAGAGACCCAGTACTTC. Its protein is CASSLGGSGVQETQYF. The full variable domain, its missing parts supplied by reference TRBV5-1 and TRBJ2-5, is KAGVTQTPRYLIKTRGQQVTLSCSPISGHRSVSWYQQTPGQGLQFLFEYFSETQRNKGNFPGRFSGRQFSNSRSEMNVSTLELGDSALYLCASSLGGSGVQETQYFGPGTRLLVL.

CDR3 loop: CASTIPPSSYNEQFF. CDR3 sequence (DNA): TGTGCCAGTACGATCCCACCCAGCTCCTACAATGAGCAGTTCTTC. This chain joins TRBV7-9 and TRBJ2-1; D unclear. Germline V gene data show CDR1 as SEHNR and CDR2 as FQNEAQ (reference sequence). V was cut by 9 bases and J by 0 bases, with 15 bases left in between. The CDR3 totals 15 residues.

The J gene is TRBJ1-5, the V gene TRBV28; the D is unclear. CDR1 MDHEN and CDR2 SYDVKM come from the germline V gene. V dropped 3 bases and J dropped 1 base, with 10 bases sitting between them. The CDR3 has 15 residues. The CDR3 spells CASSFMGRSNQPQHF. The CDR3 nucleotides are TGTGCCAGCAGTTTTATGGGGAGAAGCAATCAGCCCCAGCATTTT.

J is TRBJ2-7 and V is TRBV3-1 (or the pseudogene TRBV3-2); D gene unclear. The CDR3 consists of 12 residues. Germline V gene sequence: CDR1 LGHDT, CDR2 YNNKEL (reference sequence). V was clipped by 1 base and J by 12 bases, with 13 bases between them. The CDR3 region is CASSQVGDTRYF. The CDR3 DNA reads TGTGCCAGCAGCCAAGTGGGCGATACGAGGTACTTC.

Only one count was recorded for this clone. The J gene is TRBJ2-7, the V gene TRBV18; weak D call: TRBD1 (6 bases). The CDR3 spans 15 residues. V dropped 6 bases and J dropped 0 bases, with 15 bases sitting between them. Per the germline V gene, CDR1 is KGHSH and CDR2 is LQKENI. The CDR3 DNA reads as TGTGCCAGCTCGGCTTTAGGGGGAAGCTCCTACGAGCAGTACTTC. Encoded protein: CASSALGGSSYEQYF.

The genes are TRBV12-3 or TRBV12-4 and TRBJ1-1; possibly TRBD1 for D (5 bases). CDR3 length: 12 amino acids. V was cut by 6 bases and J by 7 bases, with 12 bases left in between. CDR3 DNA sequence: TGTGCCAGCAGCCAAGGGGTCGGTGAAGCTTTCTTT. It encodes CASSQGVGEAFF.

V is TRBV9 and J is TRBJ2-1; D might be TRBD2 (7 bases). V lost 4 bases and J lost 6, with 17 bases in between. This CDR3 is 15 amino acids long. Germline loops: CDR1 SGDLS, CDR2 YYNGEE. CDR3 amino acids: CASSLSSGQTNEQFF. CDR3 sequence (DNA): TGTGCCAGCAGCCTTTCTAGCGGACAGACCAATGAGCAGTTCTTC.

The chain couples TRBV29-1 to TRBJ1-4; 8 nucleotides align to TRBD1. The V and J ends lost 7 bases and 8 bases, in that order; junction bases with no gene match: 6. Germline V gene sequence: CDR1 SQVTM, CDR2 ANQGSEA. The length of the CDR3 is 12 residues. CDR3: CSATGGGEKLFF. The CDR3 region has the DNA TGCAGCGCTACAGGGGGAGGAGAAAAACTGTTTTTT.

This chain's CDR3 is CATSDSQTNTGHVGGNTIYF. The CDR3 DNA is TGTGCCACCAGTGATTCGCAAACGAACACGGGACACGTAGGTGGAAACACCATATATTTT. V gene TRBV24-1 combines with J gene TRBJ1-3; the D gene is possibly TRBD1 (6 bases). The length of the CDR3 is 20 residues. Per the germline V gene, CDR1 is KGHDR and CDR2 is SFDVKD. Trimming cost V 2 bases and J 3 bases, with 25 bases left between them.

J is TRBJ2-7 and V is TRBV6-6, with TRBD2 matching 7 bases. The germline V gene has CDR1 MNHNY and CDR2 SVGAGI (reference sequence). The junction had 6 bases not matched to a gene; V was cut back by 6 bases and J by 1 base. The length of the CDR3 is 14 residues. The CDR3 DNA reads TGTGCCAGCAGCGCCCGGGGAGGGTCCTACGAGCAGTACTTC. This encodes CASSARGGSYEQYF.

V gene TRBV9 combines with J gene TRBJ2-3, with D possibly being TRBD2 (6 bases). Looked up from germline, CDR1 is SGDLS and CDR2 is YYNGEE. The CDR3 loop spans 15 amino acids. Trimming removed 2 bases from V and 3 bases from J, with 13 bases in between. This CDR3 is CASSVGGGTTDTQYF. The CDR3 coding sequence is TGTGCCAGCAGCGTTGGTGGGGGGACGACAGATACGCAGTATTTT.

The chain joins TRBV2 to TRBJ1-5, with D possibly TRBD1 on 6 matching bases. The CDR3 length is 14 residues. The germline V gene encodes CDR1 SNHLY and CDR2 FYNNEI. V lost 6 bases, J lost 1 base, and 10 bases lay in between. CDR3 nucleotide sequence: TGTGCCAGCAGCATACAGGGAAGCAATCAGCCCCAGCATTTT. It specifies CASSIQGSNQPQHF.

The chain is built from TRBV12-3 or TRBV12-4 and TRBJ2-1; D remains unclear. V lost 1 base and J 7 bases, leaving 8 bases between the germline ends. The length of the CDR3 is 13 residues. In DNA form, the CDR3 reads TGTGCCAGCAGTTTAGGGCTCCCGAATGAGCAGTTCTTC. Its translation is CASSLGLPNEQFF.

This sequence joins TRBV11-2 and TRBJ1-1; maybe TRBD1 (5 bases). V dropped 3 bases and J dropped 3 bases, with 17 bases sitting between them. The CDR3 length is 16 residues. Germline V gives CDR1 SGHAT, CDR2 FQNNGV. CDR3 nucleotides: TGTGCCAGCAGCTTGGTTGGGGATGGGGCGGACACTGAAGCTTTCTTT. Protein product: CASSLVGDGADTEAFF.

The rearrangement uses TRBV2 and TRBJ2-1; 13 positions match TRBD2. This CDR3 is 19 amino acids long. Per the germline V gene, CDR1 is SNHLY and CDR2 is FYNNEI. With V trimmed by 4 bases and J by 0 bases, 9 bases remained unmatched. The CDR3 spells CASSGLWTSGGSSYNEQFF. As DNA, the CDR3 is TGTGCCAGCAGTGGATTGTGGACTAGCGGGGGAAGCTCCTACAATGAGCAGTTCTTC. The full variable domain, with the rest looked up from reference TRBV2 and TRBJ2-1, is EPEVTQTPSHQVTQMGQEVILRCVPISNHLYFYWYRQILGQKVEFLVSFYNNEISEKSEIFDDQFSVERPDGSNFTLKIRSTKLEDSAMYFCASSGLWTSGGSSYNEQFFGPGTRLTVL.

This clone was counted a single time. V and J are TRBV7-9 and TRBJ2-2; 9 nucleotides agree with TRBD1. Germline V gene lookup returns CDR1 SEHNR and CDR2 FQNEAQ (reference sequence). V was pared by 3 bases and J by 5 bases, with 4 bases of the junction left unmatched. The CDR3 length is 15 residues. The CDR3 DNA reads as TGTGCCAGCAGCTTCACAGGGGGCGAGACCGGGGAGCTGTTTTTT. Its translation is CASSFTGGETGELFF. The complete variable domain, with remaining parts taken from reference TRBV7-9 and TRBJ2-2, reads DTGVSQNPRHKITKRGQNVTFRCDPISEHNRLYWYRQTLGQGPEFLTYFQNEAQLEKSRLLSDRFSAERPKGSFSTLEIQRTEQGDSAMYLCASSFTGGETGELFFGEGSRLTVL.

This clone was observed a handful of times. The chain couples TRBV27 to TRBJ2-4; perhaps TRBD2 as D (7 bases). The CDR3 loop spans 16 amino acids. Per the germline V gene, CDR1 is MNHEY and CDR2 is SMNVEV (reference sequence). V lost 7 bases, J lost 6 bases, and 22 bases lay in between. This chain's CDR3 is CASKTGHPGRGNIQYF. The CDR3, as DNA: TGTGCCAGCAAGACGGGACACCCGGGGAGGGGAAACATTCAGTACTTC.

This clone was observed many times. The chain is built from TRBV3-1 (or the pseudogene TRBV3-2) and TRBJ1-1; D call uncertain. The CDR3 totals 14 residues. With 1 base removed from V and 4 bases from J, the gap between germline ends came to 10 bases. Germline-derived CDR1 and CDR2 are LGHDT and YNNKEL (reference sequence). CDR3: CASSQVPGSTEAFF. CDR3 DNA: TGTGCCAGCAGCCAAGTTCCGGGGAGCACTGAAGCTTTCTTT.

This clone is a singleton in its sample. The chain joins TRBV6-5 to TRBJ1-1; TRBD1 is a possible D gene (5 bases). V lost 3 bases and J lost 10, with 9 bases in between. Germline lookup yields CDR1 MNHEY and CDR2 SVGAGI. This CDR3 contains 11 residues. The CDR3 loop is CASSYLGLAFF. The CDR3 DNA reads as TGTGCCAGCAGTTATTTGGGGCTAGCTTTCTTT.

The chain combines TRBV12-3 or TRBV12-4 with TRBJ2-7; D is ambiguous. The germline V and J ends were trimmed by 3 bases and 1 base, with 7 bases remaining between them. The CDR3 has 13 amino acids. Here the CDR3 DNA reads TGTGCCAGCAGTTTGGGCAGATCCTACGAGCAGTACTTC. Translation: CASSLGRSYEQYF.

The chain couples TRBV2 to TRBJ2-2; the D gene is possibly TRBD1 (5 bases). Germline V gives CDR1 SNHLY, CDR2 FYNNEI. The germline V and J ends were trimmed by 5 bases and 0 bases, with 13 bases remaining between them. The CDR3 spans 16 residues. CDR3 nucleotides: TGTGCCAGCAGTCAGGATAGACAGCCGAACACCGGGGAGCTGTTTTTT. The encoded protein is CASSQDRQPNTGELFF.

The chain links TRBV7-9 to TRBJ2-1; D not resolved. This CDR3 contains 11 residues. Per germline, CDR1 SEHNR and CDR2 FQNEAQ (reference sequence). Trimming removed 5 bases from V and 8 bases from J, with 7 bases in between. The CDR3 is CASSGRDEQFF. The CDR3 DNA is TGTGCCAGCAGCGGTAGAGATGAGCAGTTCTTC.

V gene TRBV19 combines with J gene TRBJ2-7, with 9 bases aligning to TRBD1. This CDR3 is built from 17 residues. V was clipped by 4 bases and J by 3 bases; unmatched bases: 13. Per the germline V gene, CDR1 is LNHDA and CDR2 is SQIVND (reference sequence). In DNA form, the CDR3 reads TGTGCCAGTAGTAAACTATCCGGGACAGGGACCCTCTACGAGCAGTACTTC. As protein: CASSKLSGTGTLYEQYF.

V and J are TRBV10-3 and TRBJ1-1; D is undetermined. Germline V gene data show CDR1 as ENHRY and CDR2 as SYGVKD. This CDR3 spans 13 amino acids. V was pared by 6 bases and J by 0 bases, with 8 bases between. The CDR3 loop reads CAIRGDLNTEAFF. In DNA form, the CDR3 reads TGTGCCATCAGGGGAGATTTGAACACTGAAGCTTTCTTT.

J is TRBJ1-4 and V is TRBV6-5; D might be TRBD1 (6 bases). Germline V lookup: CDR1 MNHEY, CDR2 SVGAGI. Trimming took off 5 bases at V and 4 bases at J, with 11 bases between the two ends. The CDR3 runs to 14 residues. DNA of the CDR3: TGTGCCAGCAGTCGGGGACAAGTTAATGAAAAACTGTTTTTT. This gives the protein CASSRGQVNEKLFF.